The 18 T cell receptor beta chains in this list originate from one sample, sequenced in a study of technical replicates of blood from a few donors. The table came from immunoSEQ multiplex PCR; TCRdb's copy has only in-frame clones and leaves some out. The table records roughly 60,000 clones, around 91% of them present only once. Sequencing input: PBMCs. These receptors came from a human donor in good health. Some clones in this sample may be carry-over from other donors' samples.

The rearrangement uses TRBV10-3 and TRBJ2-7; 9 bases are a match to TRBD2. The germline V gene encodes CDR1 ENHRY and CDR2 SYGVKD. The J segment lost 5 bases and the V segment lost 5 bases, leaving 16 bases of the junction unmatched. The CDR3 has 17 residues. In DNA, the CDR3 is TGTGCCATCAGTACTTACCCACCCCTTGGGACTAGCCACGAGCAGTACTTC. Amino acids: CAISTYPPLGTSHEQYF.

Here the CDR3 DNA reads TGTGCCAGCAGGCGGACTAGCGGGAGGGGCGAGCAGTTCTTC. Translated, it gives CASRRTSGRGEQFF. The J gene is TRBJ2-1, the V gene TRBV2; 15 bases match TRBD2. This CDR3 contains 14 residues. The trim removed 6 bases at V and 10 bases at J, leaving 4 bases unmatched. Germline lookup yields CDR1 SNHLY and CDR2 FYNNEI.

About this clone itself: One junction end disagrees with the germline gene, perhaps due to a read error. The chain recombines TRBV6-1 with TRBJ2-7; a weak D match, TRBD2 (5 bases). Germline V gene lookup returns CDR1 MNHNS and CDR2 SASEGT. The CDR3 is 13 residues long. In DNA form, the CDR3 reads TGTGCCAGCAGGGAAGGGAGTTTTGGCGAGCAGTACTTC. Translation: CASREGSFGEQYF.

The genes are TRBV7-2 and TRBJ2-7; D may be TRBD2 (5 bases). The CDR3 length is 14 residues. CDR1 is SGHTA and CDR2 is FQGNSA in the germline V gene. Trimming stripped 5 bases from V and 0 bases from J, with 11 bases between. This chain's CDR3 is CASSSGRHSYEQYF. The CDR3 DNA reads TGTGCCAGCAGCAGCGGTAGACACTCCTACGAGCAGTACTTC.

This clone was found a few times. The CDR3 sequence: CASSLSDSGTRDTQYF. Here the CDR3 DNA reads TGCGCCAGCAGCTTGAGTGATAGCGGGACCCGAGATACGCAGTATTTT. The V call is TRBV5-1, the J call TRBJ2-3; 8 nucleotides match TRBD2. The CDR3 is made up of 16 amino acids. CDR1 is SGHRS, CDR2 YFSETQ, per germline. The ends lost 1 base at V and 5 bases at J; junction bases unmatched: 9.

The rearrangement uses TRBV18 and TRBJ1-4; no definite D call. Trimming removed 2 bases from V and 5 bases from J, with 12 bases in between. Germline CDR1 is KGHSH and CDR2 is LQKENI. The CDR3 sequence is 15 residues long. CDR3 coding DNA: TGTGCCAGCTCACCATGGAGGTCCCGGAATGAAAAACTGTTTTTT. As protein: CASSPWRSRNEKLFF.

The V call is TRBV6-5, the J call TRBJ2-7, with 8 nucleotides matching TRBD1. The V segment lost 2 bases and the J segment 2 bases; nucleotides outside the gene matches: 5. This CDR3 is built from 15 residues. The germline gives CDR1 MNHEY, CDR2 SVGAGI. The CDR3 spells CASSYGARGPYEQYF. The CDR3 coding sequence is TGTGCCAGCAGTTACGGGGCCAGGGGGCCCTACGAGCAGTACTTC.

The chain employs TRBV5-6 and TRBJ2-3, with TRBD1 matching over 7 bases. The CDR3 sequence is 15 residues long. In germline, CDR1 is SGHDT, CDR2 YYEEEE. After removal of 4 bases from V and 2 bases from J, the junction contained 7 bases not matched to a gene. This CDR3 reads CASSERTGSTDTQYF. CDR3 nucleotide sequence: TGTGCCAGCAGCGAGAGGACAGGCTCCACAGATACGCAGTATTTT.

The V and J genes are TRBV30 and TRBJ2-7; D is possibly TRBD1 (5 bases). The CDR3 covers 12 residues. Trimming stripped 5 bases from V and 3 bases from J, with 11 bases between. In germline, CDR1 is GTSNPN, CDR2 SVGIG (reference sequence). CDR3 DNA sequence: TGTGCCTGGGGGGCCAGCAGCTACGAGCAGTACTTC. Its protein product is CAWGASSYEQYF.

This clone has a single count. The gene calls are TRBV7-2 and TRBJ1-5; 7 bases fit TRBD1. V was pared by 5 bases and J by 4 bases, with 5 bases of the junction left unmatched. Germline assignment: CDR1 SGHTA and CDR2 FQGNSA. There are 14 residues in the CDR3. In nucleotides, the CDR3 is TGTGCCAGCAGCCTAAGACAGGGAAATCAGCCCCAGCATTTT. Amino acid sequence: CASSLRQGNQPQHF.

The CDR3: CASSPQLLAAEAFF. The CDR3 DNA reads TGTGCCAGCAGCCCTCAGTTACTGGCGGCTGAAGCTTTCTTT. The genes are TRBV7-9 and TRBJ1-1; D is unclear. This CDR3 contains 14 residues. CDR1 is SEHNR, CDR2 FQNEAQ, per germline (reference sequence). Trimming left V 5 bases short and J 6 bases short, with 16 bases between.

As DNA, the CDR3 is TGTGCCAGCAGCCAACTGGGCGGGGCTAGCAAATATACGGATACGCAGTATTTT. Its protein is CASSQLGGASKYTDTQYF. The V and J genes are TRBV4-2 and TRBJ2-3; TRBD2 is a possible D gene (6 bases). The germline V gene encodes CDR1 LGHNA and CDR2 YNFKEQ. The germline V and J ends were trimmed by 2 bases and 6 bases, with 24 bases remaining between them. This CDR3 is 18 amino acids long.

This clone appeared a single time. The V call is TRBV29-1, the J call TRBJ1-4, with TRBD1 identical over 7 bases. J was trimmed by 8 bases and V by 6 bases; bases with no gene match: 9. Looked up from germline, CDR1 is SQVTM and CDR2 is ANQGSEA. This CDR3 has 13 residues. The CDR3: CSVPGTAGEKLFF. DNA of the CDR3: TGCAGCGTCCCCGGGACAGCAGGGGAAAAACTGTTTTTT.

V is TRBV5-6 and J is TRBJ1-5, with no clear D. From germline, CDR1 is SGHDT and CDR2 YYEEEE. The V end lost 0 bases, the J end lost 3 bases, and 13 bases lay between the germline ends. The CDR3 extends over 16 amino acids. The CDR3 sequence: CASSLAYGEVNQPQHF. CDR3 bases: TGTGCCAGCAGCTTGGCGTACGGGGAGGTCAATCAGCCCCAGCATTTT.

The chain is built from TRBV18 and TRBJ1-1, with 8 bases fitting TRBD1. CDR1 is KGHSH, CDR2 LQKENI, per germline. The CDR3 has 17 amino acids. V dropped 7 bases and J dropped 0; count of bases not matched to a gene: 13. The CDR3 reads CASYAVTGATMNTEAFF. Here the CDR3 DNA reads TGTGCCAGCTACGCCGTGACAGGGGCGACGATGAACACTGAAGCTTTCTTT.

This clone was seen a handful of times. This chain joins TRBV2 and TRBJ1-3, with D possibly being TRBD1 (6 bases). Germline V gene sequence: CDR1 SNHLY, CDR2 FYNNEI. The CDR3 is 13 amino acids. The CDR3 DNA follows: TGTGGGGGGCGGCAAAGCTCTGGAAACACCATATATTTT. Translated: CGGRQSSGNTIYF.

The chain has TRBV9 and TRBJ2-7; TRBD1 might be the D (5 bases). The V end was cut by 4 bases, the J end by 5 bases, with 10 bases between. Germline V gene lookup returns CDR1 SGDLS and CDR2 YYNGEE. The CDR3 totals 12 residues. CDR3 DNA: TGTGCCAGCAGCTCACCAGGGAACGAGCAGTACTTC. This translates into CASSSPGNEQYF.

The chain is built from TRBV11-1 and TRBJ2-4; D is uncertain. From germline, CDR1 is SGHAT and CDR2 FQDESV (reference sequence). V shed 5 bases and J shed 4 bases, with 15 bases lying between them. CDR3 length equals 15 residues. Written as DNA, the CDR3 is TGTGCCAGCAGCCCCGAGGTCAGCCTAAAAAACATTCAGTACTTC. This translates into CASSPEVSLKNIQYF.